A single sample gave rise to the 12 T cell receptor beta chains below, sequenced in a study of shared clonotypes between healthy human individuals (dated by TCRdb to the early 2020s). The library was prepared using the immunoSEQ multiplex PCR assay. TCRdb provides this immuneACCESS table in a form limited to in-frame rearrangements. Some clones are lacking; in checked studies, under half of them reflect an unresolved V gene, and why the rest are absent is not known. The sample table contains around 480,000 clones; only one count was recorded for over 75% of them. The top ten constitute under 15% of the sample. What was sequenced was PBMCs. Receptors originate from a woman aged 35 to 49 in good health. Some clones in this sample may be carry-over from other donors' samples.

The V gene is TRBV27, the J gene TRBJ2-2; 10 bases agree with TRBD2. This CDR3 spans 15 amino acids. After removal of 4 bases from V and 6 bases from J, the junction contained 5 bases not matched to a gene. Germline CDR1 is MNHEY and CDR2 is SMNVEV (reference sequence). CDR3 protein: CASSSVAGGPGELFF. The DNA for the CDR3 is TGTGCCAGCAGTTCCGTAGCGGGAGGCCCCGGGGAGCTGTTTTTT.

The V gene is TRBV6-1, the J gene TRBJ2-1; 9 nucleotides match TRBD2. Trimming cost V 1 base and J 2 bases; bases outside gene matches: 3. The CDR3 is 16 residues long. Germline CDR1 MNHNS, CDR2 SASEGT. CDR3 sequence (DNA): TGTGCCAGCAGTGAAGGCGGGAGGGGTCCCTACAATGAGCAGTTCTTC. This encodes CASSEGGRGPYNEQFF.

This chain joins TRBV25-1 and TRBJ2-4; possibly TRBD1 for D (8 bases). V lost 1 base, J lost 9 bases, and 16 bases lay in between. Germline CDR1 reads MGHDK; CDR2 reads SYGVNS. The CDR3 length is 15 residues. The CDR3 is CASSEWRHRGGIQYF. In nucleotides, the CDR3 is TGTGCCAGCAGTGAATGGCGCCACAGGGGGGGCATTCAGTACTTC.

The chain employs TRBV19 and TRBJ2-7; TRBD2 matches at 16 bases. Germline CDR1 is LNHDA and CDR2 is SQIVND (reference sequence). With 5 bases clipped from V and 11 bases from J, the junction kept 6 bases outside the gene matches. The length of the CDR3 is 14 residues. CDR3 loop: CASSSPGLAGGEYF. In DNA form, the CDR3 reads TGTGCCAGTAGTTCTCCGGGACTAGCGGGAGGGGAGTACTTC. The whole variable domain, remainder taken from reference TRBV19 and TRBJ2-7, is DGGITQSPKYLFRKEGQNVTLSCEQNLNHDAMYWYRQDPGQGLRLIYYSQIVNDFQKGDIAEGYSVSREKKESFPLTVTSAQKNPTAFYLCASSSPGLAGGEYFGPGTRLTVT.

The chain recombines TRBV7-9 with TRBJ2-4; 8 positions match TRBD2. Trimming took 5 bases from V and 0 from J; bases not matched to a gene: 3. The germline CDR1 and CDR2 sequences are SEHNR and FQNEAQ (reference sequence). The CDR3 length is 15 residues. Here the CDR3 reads CASSPSGSAKNIQYF. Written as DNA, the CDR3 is TGTGCCAGCAGCCCTAGCGGGTCAGCCAAAAACATTCAGTACTTC.

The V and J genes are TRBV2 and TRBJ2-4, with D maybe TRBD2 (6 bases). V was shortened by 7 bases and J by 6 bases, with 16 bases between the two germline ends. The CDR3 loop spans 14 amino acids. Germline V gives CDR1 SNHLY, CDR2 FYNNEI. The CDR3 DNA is TGTGCCAGCAATCGGGGGAGAGGGATAAACATTCAGTACTTC. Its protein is CASNRGRGINIQYF.

CDR3 sequence (DNA): TGTGCCAGCAGCGGAAGGACTAGCGGACTCTGGGATGAGCAGTTCTTC. It specifies CASSGRTSGLWDEQFF. The chain links TRBV9 to TRBJ2-1; 10 bases match TRBD2. V dropped 3 bases and J dropped 8; count of bases not matched to a gene: 11. This CDR3 region has 16 residues. Germline-derived CDR1 and CDR2 are SGDLS and YYNGEE.

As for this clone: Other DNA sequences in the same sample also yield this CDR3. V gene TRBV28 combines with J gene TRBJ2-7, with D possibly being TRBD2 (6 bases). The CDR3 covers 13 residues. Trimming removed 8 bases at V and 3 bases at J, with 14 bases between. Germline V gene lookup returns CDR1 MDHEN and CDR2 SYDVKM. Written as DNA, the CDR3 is TGTGCCAGCGGGAGGCTACAACACTACGAGCAGTACTTC. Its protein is CASGRLQHYEQYF.

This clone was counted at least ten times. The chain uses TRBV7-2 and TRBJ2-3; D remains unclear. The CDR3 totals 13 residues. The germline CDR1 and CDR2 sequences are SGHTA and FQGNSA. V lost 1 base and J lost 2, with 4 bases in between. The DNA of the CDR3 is TGTGCCAGCAGCTTAGTGAACACAGATACGCAGTATTTT. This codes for CASSLVNTDTQYF.

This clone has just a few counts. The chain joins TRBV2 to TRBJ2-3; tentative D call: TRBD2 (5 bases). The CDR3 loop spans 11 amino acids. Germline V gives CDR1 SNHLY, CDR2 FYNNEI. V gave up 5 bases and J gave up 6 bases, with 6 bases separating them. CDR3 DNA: TGTGCCAGCAGTTGGAGGGATACGCAGTATTTT. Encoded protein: CASSWRDTQYF.

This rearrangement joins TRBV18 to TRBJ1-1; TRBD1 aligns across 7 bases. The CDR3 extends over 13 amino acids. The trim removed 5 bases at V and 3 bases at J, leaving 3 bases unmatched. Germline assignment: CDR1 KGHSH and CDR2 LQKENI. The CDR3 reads CASSFGQDTEAFF. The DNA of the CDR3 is TGTGCCAGCTCATTTGGACAGGACACTGAAGCTTTCTTT.

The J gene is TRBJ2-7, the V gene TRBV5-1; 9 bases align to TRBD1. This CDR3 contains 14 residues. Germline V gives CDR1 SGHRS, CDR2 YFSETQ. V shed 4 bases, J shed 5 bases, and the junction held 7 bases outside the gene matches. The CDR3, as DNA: TGCGCCAGCAGCCTAAGAACAGGGGGCGACGAGCAGTACTTC. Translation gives CASSLRTGGDEQYF.